This entry lists 11 T cell receptor beta chains sequenced from one sample in a study of T cell changes during pregnancy in multiple sclerosis. Profiling relied on immunoSEQ multiplex PCR, and the TCRdb table lists in-frame clones only, not all of them. This table holds 120,000 or so clones, approximately 93% found once. The specimen was peripheral blood, collected before pregnancy. These receptors came from a female donor with multiple sclerosis, enrolled in a pregnancy study.

The chain couples TRBV11-2 to TRBJ2-2, with a possible D match to TRBD2 (5 bases). V lost 4 bases to trimming and J lost 4 bases, with 10 bases between them. This CDR3 is built from 14 residues. Germline V gene data show CDR1 as SGHAT and CDR2 as FQNNGV. CDR3 in DNA: TGTGCCAGCAGCTATAGCGCTATCACCGGGGAGCTGTTTTTT. This gives the protein CASSYSAITGELFF.

The chain is built from TRBV6-1 and TRBJ2-7, with 7 bases that match TRBD2. Germline V lookup: CDR1 MNHNS, CDR2 SASEGT. The ends lost 6 bases at V and 2 bases at J; junction bases unmatched: 4. The CDR3 is 13 residues long. CDR3 protein: CASRVGGTYEQYF. The CDR3 DNA is TGTGCCAGCAGGGTGGGGGGGACCTACGAGCAGTACTTC.

This chain links TRBV5-1 with TRBJ1-6; TRBD1 is a possible D gene (5 bases). This CDR3 comprises 14 residues. CDR1 is SGHRS, CDR2 YFSETQ, per germline. V was clipped by 0 bases and J by 10 bases, with 11 bases between them. The CDR3 sequence: CASSLGRAGSPLHF. The CDR3 bases are TGCGCCAGCAGCTTGGGCAGGGCCGGATCACCCCTCCACTTT.

The chain's CDR3 is CASRHDSNQPQHF. The CDR3 nucleotides read TGTGCCAGCAGACACGACAGTAATCAGCCCCAGCATTTT. This rearrangement joins TRBV6-5 to TRBJ1-5; D is possibly TRBD1 (5 bases). The V end was cut by 6 bases, the J end by 4 bases, with 10 bases between. This CDR3 has 13 amino acids. Germline V gene lookup returns CDR1 MNHEY and CDR2 SVGAGI.

The chain has TRBV2 and TRBJ2-4; 9 bases fit TRBD1. Germline loops: CDR1 SNHLY, CDR2 FYNNEI. The V and J ends lost 7 bases and 2 bases, in that order; junction bases with no gene match: 6. The CDR3 consists of 15 residues. The CDR3 DNA is TGTGCCAGCAACAGGGGGCTCGGGACCAAAAACATTCAGTACTTC. Encoded protein: CASNRGLGTKNIQYF.

This clone came up once. The chain is built from TRBV19 and TRBJ1-1, with 9 nucleotides matching TRBD1. This CDR3 comprises 13 residues. Germline V CDR1 and CDR2: LNHDA, SQIVND (reference sequence). J was trimmed by 5 bases and V by 5 bases; bases with no gene match: 3. This chain's CDR3 is CASSSTGGTEAFF. The CDR3 region has the DNA TGTGCCAGTAGTTCGACAGGGGGTACTGAAGCTTTCTTT.

The CDR3 DNA reads TGTGCCAGCAGTGCACTAGCGGGAAAAGGTTACGAGCAGTACTTC. Protein product: CASSALAGKGYEQYF. The genes are TRBV6-4 and TRBJ2-7; 10 nucleotides line up with TRBD2. The CDR3 consists of 15 residues. Looked up from germline, CDR1 is MRHNA and CDR2 is SNTAGT. Trimming took 4 bases from V and 4 from J; bases not matched to a gene: 7.

This clone was observed a single time. The chain couples TRBV14 to TRBJ1-1; D remains ambiguous. CDR1 and CDR2 (germline): SGHDN, FVKESK. The V and J ends lost 1 base and 4 bases respectively, with 10 bases between them. This CDR3 contains 14 residues. CDR3 loop: CASSQVRESTEAFF. CDR3 nucleotide sequence: TGTGCCAGCAGCCAAGTGCGGGAAAGCACTGAAGCTTTCTTT.

This chain uses TRBV18 with TRBJ2-7; D remains ambiguous. V was clipped by 3 bases and J by 5 bases, with 8 bases between them. The CDR3 has 12 residues. Germline V gene sequence: CDR1 KGHSH, CDR2 LQKENI. The CDR3 sequence is CASSPAGNEQYF. The CDR3 DNA reads as TGTGCCAGCTCACCGGCAGGAAACGAGCAGTACTTC.

The chain carries TRBV6-5 and TRBJ2-5, with 8 positions matching TRBD1. Germline-derived CDR1 and CDR2 are MNHEY and SVGAGI. The CDR3 is made up of 15 amino acids. The V and J ends lost 6 bases and 3 bases, in that order; junction bases with no gene match: 9. The chain's CDR3 is CASRDWDRTEETQYF. In nucleotides, the CDR3 is TGTGCCAGCAGGGACTGGGACAGGACTGAAGAGACCCAGTACTTC.

The chain's CDR3 is CASSSAPGQGGTEAFF. Written as DNA, the CDR3 is TGTGCCAGTAGTAGTGCTCCGGGACAGGGGGGCACTGAAGCTTTCTTT. This chain connects TRBV19 to TRBJ1-1; 11 bases are shared with TRBD1. V gave up 4 bases and J gave up 4 bases; unmatched junction bases: 8. The germline V gene encodes CDR1 LNHDA and CDR2 SQIVND (reference sequence). This CDR3 has 16 amino acids.